This entry lists 22 T cell receptor beta chains sequenced from one sample in a study of T cells in Graves' hyperthyroidism and ophthalmopathy. The CDR3 regions of TCR beta were amplified from RNA transcripts. The TCR CDR3 was amplified in a first-round RT-PCR using the HTBI primer set. TCRdb re-called the multiplex PCR reads through MiXCR, storing one row per CDR3 protein. The sample carries 300,000 to 450,000 distinct CDR3 sequences, approximately 15% recorded once. The sample taken for sequencing was blood. The receptors shown here come from a woman aged 55 to 70 with Graves' hyperthyroidism.

This clonotype was detected many times. The genes are TRBV2 and TRBJ1-1; 7 nucleotides match TRBD1. The germline gives CDR1 SNHLY, CDR2 FYNNEI. There are 13 residues in the CDR3. V was pared by 8 bases and J by 7 bases, with 10 bases of the junction left unmatched. For the CDR3, the DNA is TGTGCCAGCGAGACAGGGATGGAAGGTGAAGCTTTCTTT. Translation: CASETGMEGEAFF.

This clonotype was recorded a few times. The chain combines TRBV27 with TRBJ2-5; D ambiguous. V shed 4 bases and J shed 0 bases, with 6 bases lying between them. CDR1 is MNHEY, CDR2 SMNVEV, per germline (reference sequence). The CDR3 length is 13 residues. The CDR3 sequence is CASSSTYQETQYF. CDR3 coding DNA: TGTGCCAGCAGTTCTACGTACCAAGAGACCCAGTACTTC.

This clonotype has ten or more counts. CDR3 loop: CASSHDRGRADTQYF. In DNA, the CDR3 is TGTGCCAGCAGTCACGACAGGGGGCGGGCAGATACGCAGTATTTT. The chain is built from TRBV12-3 or TRBV12-4 and TRBJ2-3; 10 bases are a match to TRBD1. J lost 4 bases, V lost 5 bases, and 6 bases had no gene match. CDR3 size: 15 residues.

This clonotype was picked up many times. This chain joins TRBV5-1 and TRBJ1-1; TRBD1 aligns across 7 bases. This CDR3 contains 15 residues. Trimming removed 4 bases from V and 1 base from J; junction bases left unmatched: 7. The V gene's germline CDR1 is SGHRS and CDR2 YFSETQ. CDR3 protein: CASSLDWTGNTEAFF. In DNA form, the CDR3 reads TGCGCCAGCAGCCTGGATTGGACAGGGAACACTGAAGCTTTCTTT. The variable domain in full, with the rest retrieved from reference TRBV5-1 and TRBJ1-1, is KAGVTQTPRYLIKTRGQQVTLSCSPISGHRSVSWYQQTPGQGLQFLFEYFSETQRNKGNFPGRFSGRQFSNSRSEMNVSTLELGDSALYLCASSLDWTGNTEAFFGQGTRLTVV.

This clonotype was seen more than once but under ten times. A read error may produce the germline difference seen at one junction end. This chain connects TRBV5-1 to TRBJ2-1, with 9 bases identical to TRBD2. The CDR3 length is 15 residues. Germline assignment: CDR1 SGHRS and CDR2 YFSETQ. The CDR3 loop reads CASSYGTSSYNEQSF. The CDR3 DNA reads TGCGCCAGCAGCTATGGGACTAGCTCCTACAATGAGCAGTCCTTC.

The rearrangement links TRBV6-6 to TRBJ2-4; no firm D call. Germline V lookup: CDR1 MNHNY, CDR2 SVGAGI (reference sequence). Trimming removed 2 bases at V and 0 bases at J, with 8 bases between. The length of the CDR3 is 15 residues. The CDR3 loop is CASSYVGTAKNIQYF. CDR3 nucleotide sequence: TGTGCCAGCAGTTACGTCGGAACAGCCAAAAACATTCAGTACTTC.

This clonotype was seen many times. The V call is TRBV2, the J call TRBJ1-3; D not certain. Germline values: CDR1 SNHLY, CDR2 FYNNEI. V was pared by 5 bases and J by 5 bases, with 10 bases between. The CDR3 has 13 residues. The CDR3, as DNA: TGTGCCAGCAGTATCCGGGTTCGAAACACCATATATTTT. It specifies CASSIRVRNTIYF.

V usage is TRBV6-5 and J usage is TRBJ1-6; no reliable D call. V lost 2 bases, J lost 9 bases, and 14 bases lay in between. The CDR3 is 15 residues long. The germline V gene has CDR1 MNHEY and CDR2 SVGAGI. For the CDR3, the DNA is TGTGCCAGCAGTTACAGGGCCCAAGGGATTTCACCCCTCCACTTT. This encodes CASSYRAQGISPLHF.

This clonotype was picked up one time. The V and J genes are TRBV5-1 and TRBJ2-3; 9 positions agree with TRBD1. This CDR3 spans 16 amino acids. Germline loops: CDR1 SGHRS, CDR2 YFSETQ. The V and J ends lost 4 bases and 4 bases, in that order; junction bases with no gene match: 10. Here the CDR3 reads CASSPSPGTGPDTQYF. The CDR3 DNA reads TGCGCCAGCAGCCCAAGTCCCGGGACAGGGCCAGATACGCAGTATTTT.

The chain joins TRBV3-1 to TRBJ2-7; 8 positions agree with TRBD2. This CDR3 is 14 amino acids long. Germline CDR1 reads LGHDT; CDR2 reads YNNKEL (reference sequence). V lost 1 base, J lost 6 bases, and 5 bases stayed unmatched. The DNA for the CDR3 is TGTGCCAGCAGCCAAGGAGCGGGAGCAGGCGAGCAGTACTTC. Translated, it gives CASSQGAGAGEQYF.

This clonotype was found many times. V is TRBV11-2 and J is TRBJ2-5, with 8 bases matching TRBD2. V shed 3 bases, J shed 4 bases, and the junction held 7 bases outside the gene matches. The CDR3 loop spans 15 amino acids. Per the germline V gene, CDR1 is SGHAT and CDR2 is FQNNGV. This CDR3 reads CASSFPSGRGETQYF. CDR3 in DNA: TGTGCCAGCAGCTTCCCCAGCGGGAGAGGAGAGACCCAGTACTTC.

The CDR3 sequence is CASSDTMKNTGELFF. In DNA, the CDR3 is TGTGCCAGCAGTGACACAATGAAGAACACCGGGGAGCTGTTTTTT. V is TRBV2 and J is TRBJ2-2; D gene ambiguous. Per the germline V gene, CDR1 is SNHLY and CDR2 is FYNNEI. The CDR3 length is 15 residues. Deletions cut 3 bases from V and 1 base from J, with 9 bases between.

This clonotype showed up many times. This chain uses TRBV20-1 with TRBJ2-2; 7 nucleotides match TRBD2. The J segment lost 6 bases and the V segment lost 6 bases, leaving 13 bases of the junction unmatched. CDR1 and CDR2 (germline): DFQATT, SNEGSKA (reference sequence). The CDR3 is made up of 15 amino acids. CDR3 nucleotides: TGCAGTGCCAAATCATCTGGGAGGGCGTCCGGGGAGCTGTTTTTT. It codes for CSAKSSGRASGELFF.

In its sample, this clonotype was seen many times. The J gene is TRBJ2-3, the V gene TRBV24-1, with 9 bases fitting TRBD2. The CDR3 has 18 residues. Trimming removed 4 bases from V and 2 bases from J; junction bases left unmatched: 12. Germline CDR1 reads KGHDR; CDR2 reads SFDVKD. CDR3 DNA sequence: TGTGCCACCAGTGACCGCGCCCTCCTAGCGGGACTCACAGATACGCAGTATTTT. It yields the protein CATSDRALLAGLTDTQYF.

This clonotype was found many times. CDR3 DNA: TGTGCCAGCAGCCCAATCTGGAGCTCACCCCTCCACTTT. It specifies CASSPIWSSPLHF. The chain is built from TRBV28 and TRBJ1-6; D gene ambiguous. Trimming stripped 6 bases from V and 10 bases from J, with 13 bases between. Germline CDR1 is MDHEN and CDR2 is SYDVKM. This CDR3 has 13 residues.

This clonotype came up a few times. This rearrangement joins TRBV18 to TRBJ1-5, with D possibly being TRBD1 (6 bases). This CDR3 has 14 amino acids. Looked up from germline, CDR1 is KGHSH and CDR2 is LQKENI. V was shortened by 4 bases and J by 1 base, with 8 bases between the two germline ends. The CDR3 here is CASSHRESNQPQHF. DNA for the CDR3: TGTGCCAGCTCACACAGGGAGAGCAATCAGCCCCAGCATTTT. The variable domain in full, with the rest retrieved from reference TRBV18 and TRBJ1-5, is NAGVMQNPRHLVRRRGQEARLRCSPMKGHSHVYWYRQLPEEGLKFMVYLQKENIIDESGMPKERFSAEFPKEGPSILRIQQVVRGDSAAYFCASSHRESNQPQHFGDGTRLSIL.

The J gene is TRBJ1-5, the V gene TRBV6-1; 8 nucleotides agree with TRBD1. The CDR3 loop spans 12 amino acids. V lost 7 bases and J lost 5; bases outside the gene matches: 1. The germline gives CDR1 MNHNS, CDR2 SASEGT. The CDR3 nucleotides read TGTGCCAGCACGACAGGGGATCAGCCCCAGCATTTT. Protein: CASTTGDQPQHF.

This clonotype was recorded at least ten times. As DNA, the CDR3 is TGTGCCAGCAGTTGGACAGGGGGCGGCGATGAGCAGTTCTTC. This translates into CASSWTGGGDEQFF. The chain uses TRBV12-3 or TRBV12-4 and TRBJ2-1; 11 bases fit TRBD1. After removal of 4 bases from V and 8 bases from J, the junction contained 4 bases not matched to a gene. This CDR3 has 14 amino acids.

Ten or more counts support this clonotype. V usage is TRBV24-1 and J usage is TRBJ2-1; 7 bases fit TRBD2. Germline-derived CDR1 and CDR2 are KGHDR and SFDVKD. The CDR3 has 16 amino acids. J gave up 7 bases and V 3 bases, and 11 bases lay outside the gene matches. CDR3 in DNA: TGTGCCACCAGTGATCCCCTCTTGCGGGAGAGGAATGAGCAGTTCTTC. It yields the protein CATSDPLLRERNEQFF.

This clonotype was recorded many times. The rearrangement uses TRBV7-8 and TRBJ2-3; 8 bases line up with TRBD1. Germline V gene sequence: CDR1 SGHVS, CDR2 FQNEAQ. The CDR3 extends over 15 amino acids. V lost 4 bases and J lost 0; bases outside the gene matches: 3. CDR3 amino acids: CASSSDRESTDTQYF. CDR3 nucleotide sequence: TGTGCCAGCAGCTCGGACAGGGAAAGCACAGATACGCAGTATTTT.

This clonotype showed up many times. The V gene is TRBV30, the J gene TRBJ2-1; 7 bases fit TRBD2. Germline CDR1 GTSNPN, CDR2 SVGIG (reference sequence). J was trimmed by 8 bases and V by 0 bases; bases with no gene match: 4. The CDR3 covers 13 residues. CDR3 sequence (DNA): TGTGCCTGGAGTGTACGGGAGGAAGATGAGCAGTTCTTC. This codes for CAWSVREEDEQFF.

Ten or more counts support this clonotype. V and J are TRBV6-4 and TRBJ1-2; 8 bases line up with TRBD1. The CDR3 loop spans 14 amino acids. Per the germline V gene, CDR1 is MRHNA and CDR2 is SNTAGT. The ends lost 0 bases at V and 8 bases at J; junction bases unmatched: 5. CDR3 DNA: TGTGCCAGCAGTGACTCTTGGGGGACAGGAGGCTACACCTTC. It specifies CASSDSWGTGGYTF.